This T cell receptor (beta chain) came from a study of blood T cell repertoires in COVID-19. Generated by immunoSEQ multiplex PCR, the TCRdb table keeps only in-frame clones and is missing some. The sample records under 200,000 clones, around three quarters being singletons. Source material: peripheral blood. The sequence was obtained from a man in his 60s with acute or convalescent COVID-19.

CDR3 DNA sequence: TGTGCCAGCAGTGTTCCCCGGACAGGGGGGTCCTATGGCTACACCTTC. Encoded protein: CASSVPRTGGSYGYTF. The V call is TRBV6-1, the J call TRBJ1-2; 10 nucleotides align to TRBD1. The CDR3 loop spans 16 amino acids. Looked up from germline, CDR1 is MNHNS and CDR2 is SASEGT. V lost 4 bases to trimming and J lost 4 bases; unmatched junction nucleotides: 9.